This TCR beta chain was retrieved from a study of identical twins. This CDR3 has 14 residues. Germline V gene sequence: CDR1 LGHNA, CDR2 YNFKEQ. In TCRdb, the 5' RACE reads were re-called with MiXCR into one record per CDR3 protein. The sample yields some 1,700,000 distinct CDR3 sequences, roughly a third seen once. This clonotype has a handful of counts. Sample: cord blood. The receptor's source is a newborn girl in good health. The chain couples TRBV4-2 to TRBJ2-1; D is possibly TRBD2 (6 bases). The DNA end is more similar to TRBJ2-7, so the J call may be wrong. CDR3 loop: CASSRSGLYNEQYF. The CDR3 DNA is TGTGCCAGCAGTCGCTCGGGACTCTACAATGAGCAGTACTTC.